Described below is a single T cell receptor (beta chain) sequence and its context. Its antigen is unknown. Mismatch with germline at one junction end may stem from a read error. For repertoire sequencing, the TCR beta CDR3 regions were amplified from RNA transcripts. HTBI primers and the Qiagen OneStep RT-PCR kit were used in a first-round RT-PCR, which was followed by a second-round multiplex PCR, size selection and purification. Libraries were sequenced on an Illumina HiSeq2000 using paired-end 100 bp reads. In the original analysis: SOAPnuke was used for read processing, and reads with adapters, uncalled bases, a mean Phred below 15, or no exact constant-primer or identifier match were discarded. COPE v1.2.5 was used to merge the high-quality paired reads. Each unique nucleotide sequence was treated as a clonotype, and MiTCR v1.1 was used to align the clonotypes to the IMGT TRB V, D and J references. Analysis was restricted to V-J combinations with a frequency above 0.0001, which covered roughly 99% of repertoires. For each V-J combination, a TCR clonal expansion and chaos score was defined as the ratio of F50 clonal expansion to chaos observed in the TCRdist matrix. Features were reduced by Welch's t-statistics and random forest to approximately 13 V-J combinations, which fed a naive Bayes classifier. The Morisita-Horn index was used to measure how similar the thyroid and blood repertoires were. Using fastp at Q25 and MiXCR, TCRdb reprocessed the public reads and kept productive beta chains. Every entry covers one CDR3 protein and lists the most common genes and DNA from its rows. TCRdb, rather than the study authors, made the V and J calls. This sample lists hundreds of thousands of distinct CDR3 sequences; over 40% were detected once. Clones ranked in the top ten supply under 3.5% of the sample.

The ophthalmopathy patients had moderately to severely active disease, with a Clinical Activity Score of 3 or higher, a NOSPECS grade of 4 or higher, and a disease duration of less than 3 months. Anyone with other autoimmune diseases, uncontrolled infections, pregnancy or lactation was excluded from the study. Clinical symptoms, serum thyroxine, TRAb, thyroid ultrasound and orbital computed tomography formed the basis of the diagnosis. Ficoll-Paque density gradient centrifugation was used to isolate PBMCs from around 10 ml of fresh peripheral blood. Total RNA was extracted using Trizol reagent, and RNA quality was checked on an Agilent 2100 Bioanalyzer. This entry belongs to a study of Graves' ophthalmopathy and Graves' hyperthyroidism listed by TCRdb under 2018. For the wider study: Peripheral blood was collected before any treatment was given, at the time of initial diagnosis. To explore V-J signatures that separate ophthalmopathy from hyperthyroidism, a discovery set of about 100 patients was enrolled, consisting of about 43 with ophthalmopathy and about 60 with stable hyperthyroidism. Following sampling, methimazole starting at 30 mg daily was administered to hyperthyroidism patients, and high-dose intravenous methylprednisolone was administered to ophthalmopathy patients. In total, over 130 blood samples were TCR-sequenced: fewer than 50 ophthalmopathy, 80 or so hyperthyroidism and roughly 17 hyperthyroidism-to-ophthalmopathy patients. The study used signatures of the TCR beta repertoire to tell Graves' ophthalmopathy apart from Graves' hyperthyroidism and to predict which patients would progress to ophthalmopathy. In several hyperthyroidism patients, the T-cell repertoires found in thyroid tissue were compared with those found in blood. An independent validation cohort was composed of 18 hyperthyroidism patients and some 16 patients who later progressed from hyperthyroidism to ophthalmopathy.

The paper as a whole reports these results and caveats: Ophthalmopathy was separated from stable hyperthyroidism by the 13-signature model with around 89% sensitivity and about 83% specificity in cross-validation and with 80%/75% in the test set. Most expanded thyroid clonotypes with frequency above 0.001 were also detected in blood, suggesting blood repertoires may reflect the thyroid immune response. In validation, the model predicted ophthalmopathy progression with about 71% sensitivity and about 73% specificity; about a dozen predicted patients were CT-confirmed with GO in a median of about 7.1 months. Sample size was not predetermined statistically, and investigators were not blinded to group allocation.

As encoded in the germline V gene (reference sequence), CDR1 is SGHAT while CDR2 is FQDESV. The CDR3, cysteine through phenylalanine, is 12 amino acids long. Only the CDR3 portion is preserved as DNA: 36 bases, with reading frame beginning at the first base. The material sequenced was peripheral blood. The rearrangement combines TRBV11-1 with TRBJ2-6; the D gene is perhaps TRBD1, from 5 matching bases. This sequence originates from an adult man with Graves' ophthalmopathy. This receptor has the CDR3 CASSSDDTTEAF. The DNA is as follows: TGTGCCAGCAGCTCGGACGACACGACAGAAGCTTTC. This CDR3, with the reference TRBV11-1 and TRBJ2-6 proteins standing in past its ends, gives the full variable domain EAEVAQSPRYKITEKSQAVAFWCDPISGHATLYWYRQILGQGPELLVQFQDESVVDDSQLPKDRFSAERLKGVDSTLKIQPAELGDSAMYLCASSSDDTTEAFGAGSRLTVL.